A single sample gave rise to the 8 T cell receptor beta chains below, sequenced in a study of shared clonotypes between healthy human individuals. TCRdb's table, derived via immunoSEQ multiplex PCR, lists solely in-frame clones and lacks some. The sample holds 470,000 or so clones, about 85% seen once. The specimen sequenced was PBMCs. The receptors originated from a woman aged 40 to 55 in good health. Some clones in this sample may be carry-over from other donors' samples.

The chain carries TRBV27 and TRBJ2-7, with a weak D call TRBD1 (5 bases). Trimming took off 7 bases at V and 2 bases at J, with 9 bases between the two ends. Germline CDR1 and CDR2: MNHEY and SMNVEV (reference sequence). The CDR3 extends over 12 amino acids. CDR3 amino acids: CASMAGPYEQYF. The CDR3 nucleotides are TGTGCCAGCATGGCAGGGCCCTACGAGCAGTACTTC.

With respect to this clone: Given a far larger clone just one base away, this is likely a sequencing read error. This sample also contains other DNA sequences that code for the same CDR3. The V gene is TRBV29-1, the J gene TRBJ2-1, with 10 bases that match TRBD2. The germline V gene has CDR1 SQVTM and CDR2 ANQGSEA. CDR3 length: 15 amino acids. The CDR3 DNA reads TGCAGTGTTGTAGGCCAGACCAGCGGGAGGGCCGGGCAGTTCTTC. This sequence encodes CSVVGQTSGRAGQFF.

The chain recombines TRBV2 with TRBJ1-1, with D perhaps matching TRBD1 (6 bases). Trimming cost V 8 bases and J 1 base, with 17 bases left between them. CDR1 SNHLY and CDR2 FYNNEI come from the germline V gene. This CDR3 spans 15 amino acids. CDR3: CASPQGRNTNTEAFF. The CDR3 DNA sequence: TGTGCCAGCCCACAGGGAAGAAACACGAACACTGAAGCTTTCTTT.

The chain carries TRBV7-9 and TRBJ1-1, with D perhaps TRBD1 (6 bases). In germline, CDR1 is SEHNR, CDR2 FQNEAQ (reference sequence). The CDR3 contains 16 residues. Trimming removed 6 bases at V and 0 bases at J, with 17 bases between. CDR3 sequence reads: CASRLTPGTLNTEAFF. DNA of the CDR3: TGTGCCAGCAGACTCACTCCCGGGACACTGAACACTGAAGCTTTCTTT.

The CDR3 DNA reads as TGCGCCAGCAGCTTGATGCCGGGACCAAGTTCGGGGGAGCAGTACTTC. Translation gives CASSLMPGPSSGEQYF. J is TRBJ2-7 and V is TRBV5-1; D is tentatively TRBD1 or TRBD2 (5 bases each). V was pared by 1 base and J by 7 bases, with 21 bases between. The V gene's germline CDR1 is SGHRS and CDR2 YFSETQ. This CDR3 has 16 amino acids.

This chain joins TRBV27 and TRBJ1-5, with 7 bases matching TRBD1. CDR1 is MNHEY, CDR2 SMNVEV, per germline (reference sequence). V lost 5 bases, J lost 0 bases, and 4 bases stayed unmatched. The CDR3 has 15 amino acids. The CDR3 sequence is CASSVRQGSNQPQHF. The DNA for the CDR3 is TGTGCCAGCAGTGTACGACAGGGTAGCAATCAGCCCCAGCATTTT.

This rearrangement joins TRBV5-6 to TRBJ1-1; possible D gene TRBD1, 5 bases. Deletions cut 0 bases from V and 1 base from J, with 22 bases between. Germline CDR1 and CDR2: SGHDT and YYEEEE. The CDR3 totals 19 residues. This CDR3 is CASSLGYRSLNPRNTEAFF. The CDR3 DNA follows: TGTGCCAGCAGCTTGGGTTACAGGTCTTTGAACCCGCGGAACACTGAAGCTTTCTTT. Filled out from reference TRBV5-6 and TRBJ1-1, the complete variable domain reads DAGVTQSPTHLIKTRGQQVTLRCSPKSGHDTVSWYQQALGQGPQFIFQYYEEEERQRGNFPDRFSGHQFPNYSSELNVNALLLGDSALYLCASSLGYRSLNPRNTEAFFGQGTRLTVV.

V usage is TRBV20-1 and J usage is TRBJ1-2, with no clear D. Germline CDR1 DFQATT, CDR2 SNEGSKA (reference sequence). This CDR3 has 11 amino acids. Trimming left V 3 bases short and J 4 bases short, with 6 bases between. CDR3 protein: CSASVRYGYTF. In DNA, the CDR3 is TGCAGTGCTAGCGTCCGCTATGGCTACACCTTC.